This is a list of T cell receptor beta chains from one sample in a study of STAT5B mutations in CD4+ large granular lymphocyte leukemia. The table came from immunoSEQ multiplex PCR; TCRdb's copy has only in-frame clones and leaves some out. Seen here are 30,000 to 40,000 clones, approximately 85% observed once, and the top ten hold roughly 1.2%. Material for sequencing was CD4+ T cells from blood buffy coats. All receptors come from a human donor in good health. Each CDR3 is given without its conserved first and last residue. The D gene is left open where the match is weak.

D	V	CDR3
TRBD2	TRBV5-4	ASSFLGGGFHEQY
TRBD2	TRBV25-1	ASSAGLAGVETQY
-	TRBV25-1	ASSVRTPNTEAF
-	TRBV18	ASSPSARGFTEAF
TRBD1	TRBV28	ASSPGQGVLGSNQPQH
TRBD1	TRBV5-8	ASSLTTGGLFNEKLF
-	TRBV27	ASSLSTNEKLF
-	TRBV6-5	ASISSGQEQY
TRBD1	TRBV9	ASSSIRDRPSGGEKLF
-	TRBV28	ASGRGRAGYGYT
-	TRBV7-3	ASSLGQSDLYNEQF
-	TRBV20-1	SARDASEAF
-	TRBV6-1	ASTWQNTDTQY
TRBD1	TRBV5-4	ASSQGQAEVNEKLF
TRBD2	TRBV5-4	ASSLGGTSGREQY
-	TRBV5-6	ASSPPGLGDTEAF
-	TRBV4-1	ASSPMGVEASYEQY
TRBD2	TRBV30	AWGLSGEETQY
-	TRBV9	ASSFRLGETQY
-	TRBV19	ASSAFGGAITEAF
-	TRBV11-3	ASSFSGENSYEQY
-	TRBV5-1	ASRGTLSGNTIY
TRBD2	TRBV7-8	ASSLRLAATTDTQY
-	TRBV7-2	ASSLRGDTEAF
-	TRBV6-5	ASASVASADTQY
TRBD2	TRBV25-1	ASSGGDGTRWNEQF
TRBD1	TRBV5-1	ASSSGTGTDYGYT
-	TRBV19	ASMKTRRAADTQY
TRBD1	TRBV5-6	ASSPTGFYEQY
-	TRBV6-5	ASSVTEYQPQH
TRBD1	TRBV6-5	ASAPRQGAEQY
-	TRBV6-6	ASSYGPVNANTEAF
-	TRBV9	ASSPSMRQTVEQY
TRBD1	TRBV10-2	ASSEPGGVILLRDEQY
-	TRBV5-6	ASSPPSRQETQY
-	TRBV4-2	ASSQDHLNLLGEQF
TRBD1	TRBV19	ASSTPGTGTEKLF
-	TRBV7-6	ASSFDTNTEAF
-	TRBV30	AWSQGTEAF
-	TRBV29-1	SVLWDTEAF
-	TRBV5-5	ASTENLSEQY
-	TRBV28	ASRQGSHGYT